This entry describes one TCR beta chain. TCRdb's copy holds only in-frame clones and misses some; the assay was immunoSEQ multiplex PCR. In the table there are approximately 160,000 clones, approximately 94% of which are singletons. This CDR3 region has 16 residues. Germline V CDR1 and CDR2: SEHNR, FQNEAQ (reference sequence). V trimming: 4 bases; J trimming: 1 base; junction bases outside the gene matches: 9. These data originate in a study of control samples from healthy donors and cancer patients. V is TRBV7-9 and J is TRBJ1-2; 7 bases fit TRBD1. Sequencing was done on a sample of blood. The TCR originated in a woman between 18 and 29 years old in good health. The DNA of the CDR3 is TGTGCCAGCAGCTCAGGATGGGCAGGGGGTAACTATGGCTACACCTTC. This sequence encodes CASSSGWAGGNYGYTF.